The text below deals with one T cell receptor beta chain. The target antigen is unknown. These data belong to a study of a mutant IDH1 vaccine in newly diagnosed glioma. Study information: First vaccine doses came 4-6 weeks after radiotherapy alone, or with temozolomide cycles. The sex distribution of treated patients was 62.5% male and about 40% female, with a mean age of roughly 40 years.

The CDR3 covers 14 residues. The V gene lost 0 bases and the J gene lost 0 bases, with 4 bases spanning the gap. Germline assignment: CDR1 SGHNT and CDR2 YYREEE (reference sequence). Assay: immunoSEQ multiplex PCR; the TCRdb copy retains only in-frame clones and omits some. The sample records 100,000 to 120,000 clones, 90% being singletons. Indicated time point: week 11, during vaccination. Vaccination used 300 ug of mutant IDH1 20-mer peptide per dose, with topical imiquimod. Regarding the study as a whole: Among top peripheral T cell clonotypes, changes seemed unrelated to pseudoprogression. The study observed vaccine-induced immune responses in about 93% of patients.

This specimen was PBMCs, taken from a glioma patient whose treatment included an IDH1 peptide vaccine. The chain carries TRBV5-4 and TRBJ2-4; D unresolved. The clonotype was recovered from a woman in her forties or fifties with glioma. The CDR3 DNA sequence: TGTGCCAGCAGCTTGGCGGGAGCCAAAAACATTCAGTACTTC. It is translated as CASSLAGAKNIQYF.